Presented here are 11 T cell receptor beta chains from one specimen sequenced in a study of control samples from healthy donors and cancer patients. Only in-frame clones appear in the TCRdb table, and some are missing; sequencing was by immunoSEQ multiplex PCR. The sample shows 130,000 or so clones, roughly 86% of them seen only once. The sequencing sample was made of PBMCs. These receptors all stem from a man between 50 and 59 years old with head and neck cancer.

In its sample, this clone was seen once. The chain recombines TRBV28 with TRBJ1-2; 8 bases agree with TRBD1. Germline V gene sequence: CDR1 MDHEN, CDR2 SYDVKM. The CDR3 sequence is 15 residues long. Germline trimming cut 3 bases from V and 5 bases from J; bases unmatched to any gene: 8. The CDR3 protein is CASSLSWTGTYGYTF. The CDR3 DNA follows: TGTGCCAGCAGTTTGAGTTGGACAGGGACTTATGGCTACACCTTC.

This CDR3 is CASAPTSGNYNEQFF. In DNA form, the CDR3 reads TGTGCCAGCGCCCCTACCAGCGGAAACTACAATGAGCAGTTCTTC. The V call is TRBV7-9, the J call TRBJ2-1; maybe TRBD2 (5 bases). The V gene lost 8 bases and the J gene lost 3 bases, with 17 bases spanning the gap. The CDR3 is made up of 15 amino acids. The V gene's germline CDR1 is SEHNR and CDR2 FQNEAQ (reference sequence).

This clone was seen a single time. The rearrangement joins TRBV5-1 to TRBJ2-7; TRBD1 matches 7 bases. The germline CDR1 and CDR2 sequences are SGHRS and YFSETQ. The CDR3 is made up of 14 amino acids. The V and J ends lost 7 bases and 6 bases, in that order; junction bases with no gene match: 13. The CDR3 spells CASGSRDSLGEQYF. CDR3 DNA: TGCGCCAGCGGGTCGAGGGACAGTTTAGGCGAGCAGTACTTC.

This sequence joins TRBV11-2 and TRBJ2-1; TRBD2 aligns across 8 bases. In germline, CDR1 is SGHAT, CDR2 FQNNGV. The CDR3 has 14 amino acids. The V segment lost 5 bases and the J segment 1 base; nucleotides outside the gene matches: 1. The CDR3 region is CASSRGGSYNEQFF. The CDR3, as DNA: TGTGCCAGCAGCCGGGGGGGATCCTACAATGAGCAGTTCTTC. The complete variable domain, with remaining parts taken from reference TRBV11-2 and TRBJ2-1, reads EAGVAQSPRYKIIEKRQSVAFWCNPISGHATLYWYQQILGQGPKLLIQFQNNGVVDDSQLPKDRFSAERLKGVDSTLKIQPAKLEDSAVYLCASSRGGSYNEQFFGPGTRLTVL.

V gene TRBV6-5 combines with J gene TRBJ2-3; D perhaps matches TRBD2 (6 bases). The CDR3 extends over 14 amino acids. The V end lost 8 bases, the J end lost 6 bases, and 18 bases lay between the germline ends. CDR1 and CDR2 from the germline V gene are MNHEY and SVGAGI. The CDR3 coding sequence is TGTGCCAGCGTTCAGGCGGGATATGTGGATACGCAGTATTTT. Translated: CASVQAGYVDTQYF.

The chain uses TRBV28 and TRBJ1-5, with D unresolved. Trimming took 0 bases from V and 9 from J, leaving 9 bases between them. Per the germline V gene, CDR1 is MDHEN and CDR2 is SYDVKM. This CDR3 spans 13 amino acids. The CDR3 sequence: CASSLWGTRPQHF. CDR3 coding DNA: TGTGCCAGCAGTTTATGGGGAACGCGGCCCCAGCATTTT.

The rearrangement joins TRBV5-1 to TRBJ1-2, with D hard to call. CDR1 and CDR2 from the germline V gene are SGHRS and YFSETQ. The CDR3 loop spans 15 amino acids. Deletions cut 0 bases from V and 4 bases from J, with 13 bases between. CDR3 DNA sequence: TGCGCCAGCAGCTTGGAAGGACGGGAGAGCTATGGCTACACCTTC. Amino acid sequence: CASSLEGRESYGYTF.

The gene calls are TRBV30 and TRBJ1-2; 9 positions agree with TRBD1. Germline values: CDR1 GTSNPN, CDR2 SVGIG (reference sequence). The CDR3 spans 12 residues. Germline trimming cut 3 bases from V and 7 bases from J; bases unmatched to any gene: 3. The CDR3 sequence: CAWRGQGSGYTF. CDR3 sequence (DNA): TGTGCCTGGAGGGGACAGGGTAGTGGCTACACCTTC.

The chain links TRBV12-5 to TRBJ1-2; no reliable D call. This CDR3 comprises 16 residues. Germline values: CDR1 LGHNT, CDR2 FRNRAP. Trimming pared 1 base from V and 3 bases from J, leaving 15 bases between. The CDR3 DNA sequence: TGTGCTAGTGGTTTGGGGACGTTTAGGGCAGACTATGGCTACACCTTC. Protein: CASGLGTFRADYGYTF.

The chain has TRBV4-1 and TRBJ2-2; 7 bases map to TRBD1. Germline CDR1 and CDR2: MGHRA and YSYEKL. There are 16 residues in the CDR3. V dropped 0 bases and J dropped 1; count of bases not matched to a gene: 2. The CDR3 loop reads CASSQDQGVNTGELFF. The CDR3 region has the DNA TGCGCCAGCAGCCAAGATCAGGGGGTGAACACCGGGGAGCTGTTTTTT.

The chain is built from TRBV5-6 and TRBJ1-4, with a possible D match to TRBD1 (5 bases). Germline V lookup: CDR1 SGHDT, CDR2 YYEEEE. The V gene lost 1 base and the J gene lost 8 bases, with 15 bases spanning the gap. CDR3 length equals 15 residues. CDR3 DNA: TGTGCCAGCAGCTTGATCCCGGGGCCGGGGGAAAAACTGTTTTTT. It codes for CASSLIPGPGEKLFF.